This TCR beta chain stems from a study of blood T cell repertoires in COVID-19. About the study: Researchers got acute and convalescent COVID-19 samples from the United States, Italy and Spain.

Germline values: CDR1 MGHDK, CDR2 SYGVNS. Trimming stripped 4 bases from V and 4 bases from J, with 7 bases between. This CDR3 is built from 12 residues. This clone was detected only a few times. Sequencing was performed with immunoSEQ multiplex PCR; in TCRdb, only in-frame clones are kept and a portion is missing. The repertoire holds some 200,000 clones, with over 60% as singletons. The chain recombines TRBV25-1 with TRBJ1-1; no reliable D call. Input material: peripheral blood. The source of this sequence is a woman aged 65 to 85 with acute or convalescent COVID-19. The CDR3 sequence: CASSAVATEAFF. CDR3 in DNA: TGTGCCAGCAGTGCAGTCGCCACTGAAGCTTTCTTT. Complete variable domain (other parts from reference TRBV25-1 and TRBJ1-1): EADIYQTPRYLVIGTGKKITLECSQTMGHDKMYWYQQDPGMELHLIHYSYGVNSTEKGDLSSESTVSRIRTEHFPLTLESARPSHTSQYLCASSAVATEAFFGQGTRLTVV.